The 20 T cell receptor beta chains presented below share a single source sample, sequenced in a study of shared clonotypes between healthy human individuals (dated by TCRdb to the early 2020s). For the CD8 naive samples, CD45RO-negative cells were positively selected for CCR7, yielding a CD45RA+CCR7+ population from which TemRA cells were excluded. Library creation used the immunoSEQ multiplex PCR assay. TCRdb limited this immuneACCESS table to in-frame rearrangements with V and J called. A share of clones is missing; checked studies link under half to unresolved V genes, and the rest is unexplained. This sample comprises 760,000 or so clones, roughly 96% of them detected only once. Of the sample, 0.2% to 0.25% is held by the ten largest clones. Sequenced: naive CD8+ T cells sorted from blood. The intended sense of this specimen's cell subset or site label: CD45RA+CCR7+. These receptors were collected from a man between 25 and 39 years old in good health.

The chain has TRBV23-1 and TRBJ2-3; 12 bases map to TRBD2. TRBV23-1 is marked as an open reading frame, function uncertain. The CDR3 runs 21 residues. With V trimmed by 2 bases and J by 1 base, 16 bases remained unmatched. CDR3 residues: CASSQPQTSGSGLYCTDTQYF. CDR3 in DNA: TGCGCCAGCAGTCAACCACAGACTAGCGGGAGTGGTTTGTACTGCACAGATACGCAGTATTTT.

This chain uses TRBV4-3 with TRBJ1-1; maybe TRBD1 (5 bases). This CDR3 region has 16 residues. Trimming removed 0 bases from V and 1 base from J, with 12 bases in between. Germline V gene sequence: CDR1 LGHNA, CDR2 YSLEER. CDR3 sequence: CASSQDSRGSNTEAFF. The CDR3 DNA follows: TGCGCCAGCAGCCAAGACTCTCGGGGCTCGAACACTGAAGCTTTCTTT.

In this sample, this clone turned up once. The chain recombines TRBV7-7 with TRBJ2-7; possible D gene TRBD2, 5 bases. V gave up 5 bases and J gave up 5 bases, with 16 bases separating them. Germline V gene sequence: CDR1 SSHAT, CDR2 FNYEAQ (reference sequence). CDR3 length: 14 amino acids. CDR3 DNA: TGTGCCAGCAGCCTCACGCTCGAGGGCCACGAGCAGTACTTC. It is translated as CASSLTLEGHEQYF.

This clone has only one observation. J is TRBJ2-2 and V is TRBV6-6; D is undetermined. Trimming left V 8 bases short and J 6 bases short, with 7 bases between. Germline loops: CDR1 MNHNY, CDR2 SVGAGI (reference sequence). The CDR3 runs 11 residues. The CDR3 nucleotides are TGTGCCAGCTCTGGGGCCGGGGAGCTGTTTTTT. The encoded protein is CASSGAGELFF.

The gene calls are TRBV19 and TRBJ1-1, with D possibly being TRBD1 (6 bases). Germline assignment: CDR1 LNHDA and CDR2 SQIVND (reference sequence). This CDR3 contains 11 residues. V shed 5 bases and J shed 10 bases, with 11 bases lying between them. DNA of the CDR3: TGTGCCAGTAGTCTAGGACAGACAGCTTTCTTT. Translation: CASSLGQTAFF.

The chain has TRBV5-1 and TRBJ2-5; 15 nucleotides agree with TRBD2. CDR1 and CDR2 from the germline V gene are SGHRS and YFSETQ. CDR3 length: 14 residues. V shed 5 bases, J shed 5 bases, and the junction held 1 base outside the gene matches. This CDR3 is CASSGLAGGETQYF. The CDR3 region has the DNA TGCGCCAGCAGTGGACTAGCGGGAGGGGAGACCCAGTACTTC.

The chain carries TRBV7-9 and TRBJ2-5, with D perhaps TRBD2 (6 bases). Trimming took 8 bases from V and 4 from J, leaving 17 bases between them. CDR1 SEHNR and CDR2 FQNEAQ come from the germline V gene (reference sequence). The CDR3 contains 14 residues. As DNA, the CDR3 is TGTGCCAGCTCCATACCAACGGGAGCAGAGACCCAGTACTTC. It specifies CASSIPTGAETQYF. The full variable domain, its missing parts supplied by reference TRBV7-9 and TRBJ2-5, is DTGVSQNPRHKITKRGQNVTFRCDPISEHNRLYWYRQTLGQGPEFLTYFQNEAQLEKSRLLSDRFSAERPKGSFSTLEIQRTEQGDSAMYLCASSIPTGAETQYFGPGTRLLVL.

The chain couples TRBV7-9 to TRBJ2-2; no reliable D call. Between the trimmed V and J ends, which lost 10 bases and 6 bases, there was a span of 18 bases. This CDR3 comprises 14 residues. Germline V gene data show CDR1 as SEHNR and CDR2 as FQNEAQ (reference sequence). The chain's CDR3 is CATTDSIAPGELFF. The CDR3 DNA reads TGTGCCACCACGGATTCCATAGCACCCGGGGAGCTGTTTTTT.

V is TRBV6-1 and J is TRBJ2-1; weak D call: TRBD2 (6 bases). V lost 3 bases to trimming and J lost 0 bases, with 12 bases between them. Germline CDR1 MNHNS, CDR2 SASEGT. There are 16 residues in the CDR3. The CDR3 region is CASSDGRFSSYNEQFF. The CDR3 DNA reads as TGTGCCAGCAGTGATGGGAGGTTTAGCTCCTACAATGAGCAGTTCTTC.

The chain recombines TRBV11-3 with TRBJ2-7; 8 bases match TRBD1. Germline CDR1 and CDR2: SGHNT and YENEEA. The ends lost 6 bases at V and 0 bases at J; junction bases unmatched: 10. This CDR3 spans 16 amino acids. CDR3: CASSHPPGQGSYEQYF. For the CDR3, the DNA is TGTGCCAGCAGTCACCCTCCTGGACAGGGCTCCTACGAGCAGTACTTC.

V usage is TRBV14 and J usage is TRBJ2-1, with D maybe TRBD1 (6 bases). CDR3 length: 17 residues. Germline CDR1 and CDR2: SGHDN and FVKESK. Trimming stripped 3 bases from V and 8 bases from J, with 23 bases between. CDR3 bases: TGTGCCAGCAGCCAGTATTCGGGACCCTCCTCAGGGGATGAGCAGTTCTTC. Amino acid sequence: CASSQYSGPSSGDEQFF.

The chain combines TRBV2 with TRBJ2-7; 7 positions agree with TRBD2. The V gene's germline CDR1 is SNHLY and CDR2 FYNNEI. The CDR3 has 16 residues. The trim removed 10 bases at V and 0 bases at J, leaving 15 bases unmatched. The CDR3 nucleotides are TGTGCCACTCTGGGAGGGAGGAGGGAAAGCTCCTACGAGCAGTACTTC. Residues: CATLGGRRESSYEQYF.

The chain joins TRBV5-1 to TRBJ2-7, with 11 bases matching TRBD1. Germline-derived CDR1 and CDR2 are SGHRS and YFSETQ. This CDR3 is 16 amino acids long. The J segment lost 4 bases and the V segment lost 3 bases, leaving 9 bases of the junction unmatched. The CDR3 DNA is TGCGCCAGCAGCTCCGAAGGGACAGGGGGGAGGTACGAGCAGTACTTC. It codes for CASSSEGTGGRYEQYF.

About this clone: The identical CDR3 is also encoded by other nucleotide sequences in the sample. The rearrangement links TRBV9 to TRBJ2-7, with a weak D call TRBD2 (6 bases). The CDR3 extends over 10 amino acids. Trimming removed 7 bases at V and 6 bases at J, with 8 bases between. From germline, CDR1 is SGDLS and CDR2 YYNGEE. This CDR3 reads CASGGSEQYF. CDR3 nucleotides: TGTGCCAGCGGAGGGTCCGAGCAGTACTTC. Drawing the rest from reference TRBV9 and TRBJ2-7, the complete variable domain is DSGVTQTPKHLITATGQRVTLRCSPRSGDLSVYWYQQSLDQGLQFLIQYYNGEERAKGNILERFSAQQFPDLHSELNLSSLELGDSALYFCASGGSEQYFGPGTRLTVT.

The rearrangement uses TRBV11-2 and TRBJ2-7; D is possibly TRBD1 or TRBD2 (6 bases each). Trimming stripped 3 bases from V and 2 bases from J, with 11 bases between. The CDR3 runs to 14 residues. Germline V gene sequence: CDR1 SGHAT, CDR2 FQNNGV. Here the CDR3 DNA reads TGTGCCAGCAGCTTGGGGGGCGTAACCTACGAGCAGTACTTC. Its protein is CASSLGGVTYEQYF.

V gene TRBV6-5 combines with J gene TRBJ2-6, with D possibly matching TRBD1 (6 bases). V lost 2 bases and J lost 0, with 8 bases in between. The CDR3 has 16 amino acids. Germline V gives CDR1 MNHEY, CDR2 SVGAGI. The CDR3 DNA sequence: TGTGCCAGCAGTTACCCGGACAGCTCTGGGGCCAACGTCCTGACTTTC. Amino acid sequence: CASSYPDSSGANVLTF.

This clone was seen a single time. The chain is built from TRBV7-9 and TRBJ2-5, with TRBD2 identical over 9 bases. The germline V gene encodes CDR1 SEHNR and CDR2 FQNEAQ (reference sequence). V was clipped by 5 bases and J by 4 bases; unmatched bases: 8. The CDR3 has 15 amino acids. In DNA form, the CDR3 reads TGTGCCAGCAGCCCTGGTATAGCGGGAGTAGAGACCCAGTACTTC. It specifies CASSPGIAGVETQYF. The variable domain in full, with the rest retrieved from reference TRBV7-9 and TRBJ2-5, is DTGVSQNPRHKITKRGQNVTFRCDPISEHNRLYWYRQTLGQGPEFLTYFQNEAQLEKSRLLSDRFSAERPKGSFSTLEIQRTEQGDSAMYLCASSPGIAGVETQYFGPGTRLLVL.

The V call is TRBV28, the J call TRBJ2-1, with 10 bases that match TRBD2. CDR3 size: 17 residues. J gave up 1 base and V 3 bases, and 6 bases lay outside the gene matches. Germline CDR1 reads MDHEN; CDR2 reads SYDVKM. CDR3 residues: CASSLGAGGDSYNEQFF. The DNA for the CDR3 is TGTGCCAGCAGTTTGGGAGCGGGAGGGGATTCCTACAATGAGCAGTTCTTC.

The chain employs TRBV7-9 and TRBJ2-7; 7 nucleotides align to TRBD2. The CDR3 contains 14 residues. In germline, CDR1 is SEHNR, CDR2 FQNEAQ (reference sequence). V lost 1 base to trimming and J lost 0 bases; unmatched junction nucleotides: 0. The CDR3 loop is CASSLGDYSYEQYF. CDR3 nucleotide sequence: TGTGCCAGCAGCTTAGGGGACTACTCCTACGAGCAGTACTTC.

The chain uses TRBV27 and TRBJ2-1; a weak D match, TRBD2 (5 bases). CDR1 and CDR2 from the germline V gene are MNHEY and SMNVEV (reference sequence). This CDR3 has 16 amino acids. V lost 5 bases, J lost 11 bases, and 25 bases lay in between. CDR3 amino acids: CASSPLHDYPRDKQFF. In nucleotides, the CDR3 is TGTGCCAGCAGTCCACTTCATGACTACCCCCGGGATAAGCAGTTCTTC.